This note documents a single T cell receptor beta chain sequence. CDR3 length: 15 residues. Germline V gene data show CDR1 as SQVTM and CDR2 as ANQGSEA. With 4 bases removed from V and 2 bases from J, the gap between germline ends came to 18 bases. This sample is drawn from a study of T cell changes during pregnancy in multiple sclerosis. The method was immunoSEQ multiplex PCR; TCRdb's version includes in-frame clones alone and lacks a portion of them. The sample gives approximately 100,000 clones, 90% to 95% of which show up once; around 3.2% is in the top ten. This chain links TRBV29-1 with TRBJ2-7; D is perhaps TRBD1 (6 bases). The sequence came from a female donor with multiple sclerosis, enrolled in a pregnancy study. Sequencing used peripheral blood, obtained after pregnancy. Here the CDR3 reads CSVGGHPGHPYEQYF. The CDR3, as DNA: TGCAGCGTTGGGGGGCATCCGGGACACCCCTACGAGCAGTACTTC.